A single sample gave rise to the 18 T cell receptor beta chains below, sequenced in a study of blood T cell repertoires in COVID-19. Profiling relied on immunoSEQ multiplex PCR, and the TCRdb table lists in-frame clones only, not all of them. The sample carries tens of thousands of clones, around 90% recorded once. Sequencing was done on a sample of peripheral blood. These receptors all stem from a man between 65 and 85 years old with acute or convalescent COVID-19.

This sequence joins TRBV7-2 and TRBJ2-7; 10 nucleotides line up with TRBD2. The V segment lost 1 base and the J segment 4 bases; nucleotides outside the gene matches: 4. Germline CDR1 SGHTA, CDR2 FQGNSA. The CDR3 consists of 15 residues. CDR3 in amino acids: CASSLGSGGAYEQYF. DNA for the CDR3: TGTGCCAGCAGCTTAGGGAGCGGGGGGGCGTACGAGCAGTACTTC.

The chain carries TRBV7-9 and TRBJ1-5, with a possible D match to TRBD1 (5 bases). Trimming pared 5 bases from V and 0 bases from J, leaving 14 bases between. The V gene's germline CDR1 is SEHNR and CDR2 FQNEAQ (reference sequence). This CDR3 has 16 amino acids. CDR3 DNA sequence: TGTGCCAGCAGCCCCGACAGTTACGTTAGCAATCAGCCCCAGCATTTT. Translation gives CASSPDSYVSNQPQHF.

The chain recombines TRBV6-5 with TRBJ1-5, with D possibly matching TRBD1 (5 bases). The V gene lost 10 bases and the J gene lost 6 bases, with 16 bases spanning the gap. Germline loops: CDR1 MNHEY, CDR2 SVGAGI. The CDR3 is 13 amino acids. The CDR3 loop is CAILGGLSQPQHF. The CDR3 DNA follows: TGTGCCATCCTGGGGGGGTTGAGTCAGCCCCAGCATTTT.

In DNA form, the CDR3 reads TGTGCCAGCTCACCGGAGGGGCAATCGAACGAGCAGTACTTC. Translating gives CASSPEGQSNEQYF. This chain connects TRBV18 to TRBJ2-7; the D gene is possibly TRBD2 (6 bases). The CDR3 runs to 14 residues. CDR1 KGHSH and CDR2 LQKENI come from the germline V gene. V shed 3 bases and J shed 5 bases, with 14 bases lying between them.

The sample holds one count of this clone. The V gene is TRBV28, the J gene TRBJ1-1; 9 bases are a match to TRBD1. Trimming at V came to 10 bases and at J to 5 bases, leaving 17 bases not matched to a gene. This CDR3 spans 16 amino acids. Germline V CDR1 and CDR2: MDHEN, SYDVKM. In DNA form, the CDR3 reads TGTGCCACCGGGGCGGGACAGGGATTCGGGGGGACTGAAGCTTTCTTT. It yields the protein CATGAGQGFGGTEAFF.

The rearrangement joins TRBV6-5 to TRBJ2-3; 8 nucleotides agree with TRBD2. The CDR3 totals 14 residues. The junction had 3 bases not matched to a gene; V was cut back by 5 bases and J by 2 bases. Germline lookup yields CDR1 MNHEY and CDR2 SVGAGI. The CDR3 sequence: CASSPGLDTDTQYF. Here the CDR3 DNA reads TGTGCCAGCAGTCCGGGACTAGACACAGATACGCAGTATTTT.

The V call is TRBV19, the J call TRBJ2-2, with 7 bases aligning to TRBD2. This CDR3 is 15 amino acids long. Trimming removed 0 bases from V and 4 bases from J; junction bases left unmatched: 2. Germline V lookup: CDR1 LNHDA, CDR2 SQIVND (reference sequence). CDR3 coding DNA: TGTGCCAGTAGTATAGACCCGGGGGGCACCGGGGAGCTGTTTTTT. This translates into CASSIDPGGTGELFF.

This clone occurred once. This chain connects TRBV25-1 to TRBJ1-5; 9 nucleotides match TRBD1. The germline V gene has CDR1 MGHDK and CDR2 SYGVNS. CDR3 length equals 17 residues. Trimming removed 6 bases from V and 5 bases from J; junction bases left unmatched: 14. This CDR3 reads CASSDSGTGRGDQPQHF. The CDR3 bases are TGTGCCAGCAGCGATTCCGGGACAGGGCGAGGGGATCAGCCCCAGCATTTT.

The chain carries TRBV15 and TRBJ1-4; weak D call: TRBD1 (5 bases). V gave up 3 bases and J gave up 4 bases, with 9 bases separating them. This CDR3 spans 14 amino acids. CDR1 and CDR2 from the germline V gene are LNHNV and YYDKDF (reference sequence). CDR3 DNA: TGTGCCACCAGCAGTAGGGGTTTTAATGAAAAACTGTTTTTT. Its translation is CATSSRGFNEKLFF. Looking up the rest from reference TRBV15 and TRBJ1-4 gives the full variable domain: DAMVIQNPRYQVTQFGKPVTLSCSQTLNHNVMYWYQQKSSQAPKLLFHYYDKDFNNEADTPDNFQSRRPNTSFCFLDIRSPGLGDTAMYLCATSSRGFNEKLFFGSGTQLSVL.

The J gene is TRBJ1-3, the V gene TRBV20-1; 8 bases fit TRBD1. The germline gives CDR1 DFQATT, CDR2 SNEGSKA (reference sequence). V shed 3 bases and J 2 bases; nucleotides not matched to a gene: 3. CDR3 length: 14 residues. CDR3 bases: TGCAGTGCTAGTTTCAGGGGGCCTGGAAACACCATATATTTT. Translated, it gives CSASFRGPGNTIYF.

The V and J genes are TRBV3-1 (or the pseudogene TRBV3-2) and TRBJ2-7, with D maybe TRBD2 (5 bases). Trimming took off 4 bases at V and 3 bases at J, with 10 bases between the two ends. The CDR3 runs 13 residues. Germline CDR1 and CDR2: LGHDT and YNNKEL (reference sequence). CDR3 DNA: TGTGCCAGCAGCCTCACCGGGGACTACGAGCAGTACTTC. Residues: CASSLTGDYEQYF.

The chain employs TRBV7-3 and TRBJ2-1; TRBD2 is a possible D gene (6 bases). V lost 3 bases and J lost 4, with 10 bases in between. CDR3 size: 14 residues. Per germline, CDR1 SGHTA and CDR2 FQGTGA. The CDR3 sequence: CASSFGGVYNEQFF. The DNA of the CDR3 is TGTGCCAGCAGCTTTGGCGGGGTATACAATGAGCAGTTCTTC. Full variable domain (remainder filled in from reference TRBV7-3 and TRBJ2-1): GAGVSQTPSNKVTEKGKYVELRCDPISGHTALYWYRQSLGQGPEFLIYFQGTGAADDSGLPNDRFFAVRPEGSVSTLKIQRTERGDSAVYLCASSFGGVYNEQFFGPGTRLTVL.

This chain uses TRBV6-5 with TRBJ2-7, with TRBD2 as a possible D gene (5 bases). Germline V gene lookup returns CDR1 MNHEY and CDR2 SVGAGI. This CDR3 is 14 amino acids long. Trimming took 0 bases from V and 2 from J, leaving 8 bases between them. CDR3 amino acids: CASSYSEAAYEQYF. The DNA of the CDR3 is TGTGCCAGCAGTTACTCGGAAGCGGCCTACGAGCAGTACTTC.

Only one count was recorded for this clone. V and J are TRBV7-9 and TRBJ2-7, with TRBD1 matching 9 bases. The CDR3 is 13 amino acids. In germline, CDR1 is SEHNR, CDR2 FQNEAQ (reference sequence). Trimming took 11 bases from V and 5 from J; bases not matched to a gene: 10. The DNA of the CDR3 is TGTGCCGTCAGGAGACAGGGGGTCAACGAGCAGTACTTC. It specifies CAVRRQGVNEQYF.

V usage is TRBV4-3 and J usage is TRBJ1-1; the D gene is possibly TRBD1 (5 bases). The CDR3 sequence is 17 residues long. The germline V and J ends were trimmed by 0 bases and 0 bases, with 14 bases remaining between them. CDR1 is LGHNA, CDR2 YSLEER, per germline. CDR3 residues: CASSQDFRVFMNTEAFF. CDR3 DNA: TGCGCCAGCAGCCAAGATTTCAGGGTTTTCATGAACACTGAAGCTTTCTTT.

The chain recombines TRBV3-1 (or the pseudogene TRBV3-2) with TRBJ1-6; D gene ambiguous. Germline V gene data show CDR1 as LGHDT and CDR2 as YNNKEL (reference sequence). Trimming cost V 4 bases and J 4 bases, with 8 bases left between them. CDR3 size: 14 residues. In DNA form, the CDR3 reads TGTGCCAGCAGCCCATCAGTGTATAATTCACCCCTCCACTTT. This sequence encodes CASSPSVYNSPLHF.

The J gene is TRBJ2-1, the V gene TRBV28; TRBD1 might be the D (5 bases). This CDR3 is built from 14 residues. The V end lost 3 bases, the J end lost 8 bases, and 14 bases lay between the germline ends. The germline V gene encodes CDR1 MDHEN and CDR2 SYDVKM. The CDR3 DNA reads TGTGCCAGCAGTTTTAGCCAGGGAAGGGATGAGCAGTTCTTC. It translates to CASSFSQGRDEQFF.

This sequence joins TRBV3-1 (or the pseudogene TRBV3-2) and TRBJ1-4, with TRBD1 matching 8 bases. V shed 0 bases, J shed 7 bases, and the junction held 7 bases outside the gene matches. Germline CDR1 LGHDT, CDR2 YNNKEL (reference sequence). The CDR3 loop spans 16 amino acids. The CDR3 sequence is CASSQEKAGGREKLFF. The CDR3 DNA follows: TGTGCCAGCAGCCAAGAGAAGGCAGGGGGCCGTGAAAAACTGTTTTTT.